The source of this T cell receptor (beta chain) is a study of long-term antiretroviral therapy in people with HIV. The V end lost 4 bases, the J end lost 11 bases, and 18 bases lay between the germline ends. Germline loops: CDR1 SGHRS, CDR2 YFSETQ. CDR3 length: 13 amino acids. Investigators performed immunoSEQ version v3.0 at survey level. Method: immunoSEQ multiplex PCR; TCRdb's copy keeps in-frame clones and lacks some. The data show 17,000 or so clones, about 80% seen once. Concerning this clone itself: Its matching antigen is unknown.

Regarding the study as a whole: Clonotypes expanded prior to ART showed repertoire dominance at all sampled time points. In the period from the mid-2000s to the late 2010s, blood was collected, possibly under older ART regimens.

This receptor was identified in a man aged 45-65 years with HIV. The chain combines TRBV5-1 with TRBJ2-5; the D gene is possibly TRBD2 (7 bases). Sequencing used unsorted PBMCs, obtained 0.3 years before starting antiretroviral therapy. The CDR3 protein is CASSPKGGWEQYF. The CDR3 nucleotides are TGCGCCAGCAGCCCCAAGGGGGGGTGGGAGCAGTACTTC.